This T cell receptor (beta chain) was found in a study (dated by TCRdb to 2013 to 2014). The listed sequencing device is Illumina Genome Analyzer IIx. TCRdb took the public reads, trimmed them with fastp at Q25, ran MiXCR for clone calling and kept in-frame beta chains. Rows with a matching CDR3 protein are joined into one entry that keeps the most common DNA and genes. Within this sample are about 16,000 distinct CDR3 sequences, with 30% to 40% of them counted one time only. About 16% of the sample is held by the ten biggest clonotypes. This clonotype is medium-sized (0.01 to 0.1%). Its target antigen remains unknown. No base quality information exists; no much larger clone differs at one position. V drops 5 bases and J drops 5 bases, leaving 8 bases in between. The germline V gene (reference sequence) provides CDR1 DFQATT and CDR2 SNEGSKA. The CDR3 runs 11 amino acids, cysteine and phenylalanine included. CDR3 DNA only is kept here, 33 bases in frame from base 1.

This clonotype originated in a human donor. Sequencing input: blood. The rearranged segments are TRBV20-1 and TRBJ2-3; no D gene can be assigned with confidence. The CDR3 is CSAGNQDTQYF. The DNA is TGCAGTGCTGGGAATCAAGATACGCAGTATTTT.